This TCR beta chain derives from a study of shared clonotypes between healthy human individuals. The CDR3 sequence is 17 residues long. V shed 4 bases and J 0 bases; nucleotides not matched to a gene: 8. CDR1 and CDR2 from the germline V gene are MDHEN and SYDVKM. Assay: immunoSEQ multiplex PCR; the TCRdb copy retains only in-frame clones and omits some. In the table there are about 1 million clones, roughly 70% of which are singletons. Of note for this clone: As yet, its antigen is unknown.

Study donors comprised healthy, HIV-negative adults devoid of recent acute infection or vaccination. Study-level points and caveats: Compared with memory subsets, naive subsets generally had larger estimated richness.

This clonotype was sampled from a man between 18 and 35 years old in good health. The sequenced sample consisted of memory CD4+ T cells sorted from blood. Subset given: CD45RA-negative fraction. The gene calls are TRBV28 and TRBJ2-1; TRBD1 aligns across 8 bases. The CDR3 bases are TGTGCCAGCAGTTCCGACAGGGGCTTGAGCTCCTACAATGAGCAGTTCTTC. As protein: CASSSDRGLSSYNEQFF.